This record covers a single T cell receptor (beta chain). Which antigen it targets is not known. At one end, the junction sequence differs from germline, possibly due to a read error. This sample is part of a study of T cells in Graves' hyperthyroidism and ophthalmopathy (dated by TCRdb to the late 2010s). Concerning the study at large: Peripheral blood samples were taken at initial diagnosis, before any treatment was given. TCR V-J signatures able to tell the groups apart were searched for in a discovery cohort of 95 to 100 patients, of whom 43 had Graves' ophthalmopathy and 57 had stable Graves' hyperthyroidism. The 100 discovery patients were randomly split 7:3 into training and test sets. According to the paper, TCR Vbeta CDR3 sequencing was carried out on some 140 peripheral blood samples, which came from under 50 ophthalmopathy, around 75 hyperthyroidism and approximately 17 progressor patients. An independent validation cohort of 18 to 20 hyperthyroidism patients and 17 patients who later progressed to ophthalmopathy tested prospective prediction of ophthalmopathy. Thyroid tissue and blood T-cell repertoires from several Graves' hyperthyroidism patients were also compared in the study. Following sampling, methimazole starting at 30 mg daily was given to hyperthyroidism patients, and high-dose intravenous methylprednisolone was given to ophthalmopathy patients.

Hyperthyroidism patients were aged 18 to 65 years and newly diagnosed, with disease duration of less than 2 months. Patients with uncontrolled infections, other autoimmune diseases, pregnancy or lactation were excluded. Diagnoses relied on clinical symptoms, serum thyroxine and TRAb, thyroid ultrasound and orbital computed tomography. Blood from progressor patients was drawn when they were first diagnosed with hyperthyroidism, before any ophthalmopathy symptoms appeared. Ficoll-Paque density gradient centrifugation was used to isolate PBMCs from 8 to 10 ml of fresh peripheral blood. Progressor patients were first diagnosed with Graves' hyperthyroidism and then developed ophthalmopathy during follow-up. Total RNA was extracted using Trizol reagent, and RNA quality was assessed on an Agilent 2100 Bioanalyzer. TCR beta CDR3 regions were amplified from RNA transcripts. A first-round RT-PCR of the TCR CDR3 used the HTBI primer set with the Qiagen OneStep RT-PCR kit. Libraries were constructed in a second round of multiplex PCR, after which size selection and purification were performed. Libraries were sequenced paired-end with 100 bp reads on an Illumina HiSeq2000. The source study handled its data this way. SOAPnuke was used to process the raw data, throwing out any read that contained adapters or uncalled bases, had a mean Phred below 15, or lacked an exact constant-primer or identifier match. COPE v1.2.5 was used to merge high-quality paired reads, and clonotypes were defined as unique nucleotide sequences. Clonotypes were aligned to IMGT TRBV, TRBD and TRBJ reference segments using MiTCR v1.1. Analysis was restricted to V-J combinations with a frequency above 0.0001, which covered about 99% of repertoires. A TCS score was defined as the ratio between F50 (clonal expansion) and ExV (chaos), using BLOSUM62-based TCRdist between CDR3 peptides within each V-J. Welch's t-statistics and random forest reduced 500 to 650 V-J features to some 14, which were used in a naive Bayes classifier (R e1071). Starting from the raw public reads, TCRdb applied fastp trimming at Q25, assembled clones with MiXCR and retained in-frame beta chains. Each entry merges the rows of one CDR3 protein and shows their most common DNA and genes. These V and J calls originate from TCRdb's pipeline instead of the authors' own analysis. Across this sample there are over 700,000 distinct CDR3 sequences, with approximately 18% seen only once. Clones ranked in the top ten supply around 15% of the sample.

Broad study findings and their caveats: No statistical method was used to fix the sample size in advance, and group allocation was not hidden from the investigators. Most expanded thyroid clonotypes (frequency above 0.001) were also detected in blood, suggesting blood repertoires may reflect thyroid immune responses. During validation, the model predicted progression to ophthalmopathy a median of about 6.5 months ahead of onset, with almost 71% sensitivity and 72.22% specificity. Ophthalmopathy was separated from stable hyperthyroidism by a 13 V-J signature model, with over 85% sensitivity and 81% to 83% specificity obtained in cross-validation and 80%/75% obtained in testing.

For CDR1 and CDR2, the germline V gene lists SGHAT and FQNNGV. The CDR3 sequence holds 13 residues, the cysteine and phenylalanine included. The retained sequence is limited to the CDR3, 39 bases, with the frame set at the first base. The rearrangement joined TRBV11-2 to TRBJ1-2; no D gene can be assigned with confidence. The origin of this receptor is a woman between 45 and 65 years old with Graves' hyperthyroidism that later progressed to Graves' ophthalmopathy. The sample was blood. The CDR3 reads as follows: CPSSLGGNYGYTF. Here is the DNA: TGTCCCAGCAGCTTGGGAGGAAACTATGGCTACACCTTC.